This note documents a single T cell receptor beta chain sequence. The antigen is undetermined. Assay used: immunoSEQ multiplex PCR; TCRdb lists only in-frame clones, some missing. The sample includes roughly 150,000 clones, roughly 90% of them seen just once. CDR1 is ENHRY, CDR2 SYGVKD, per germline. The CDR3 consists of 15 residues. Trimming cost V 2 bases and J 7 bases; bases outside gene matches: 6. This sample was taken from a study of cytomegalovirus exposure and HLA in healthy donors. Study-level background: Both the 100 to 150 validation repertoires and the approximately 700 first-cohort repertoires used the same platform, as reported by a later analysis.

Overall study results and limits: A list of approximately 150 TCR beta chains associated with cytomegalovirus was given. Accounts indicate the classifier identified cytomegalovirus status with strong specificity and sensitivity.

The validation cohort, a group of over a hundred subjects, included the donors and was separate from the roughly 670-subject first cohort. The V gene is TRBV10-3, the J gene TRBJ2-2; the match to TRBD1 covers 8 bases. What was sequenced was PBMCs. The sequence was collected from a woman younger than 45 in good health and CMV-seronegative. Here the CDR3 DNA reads TGTGCCATCAGTGAGAGTGGACAGGGCGTCGGGGAGCTGTTTTTT. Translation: CAISESGQGVGELFF.